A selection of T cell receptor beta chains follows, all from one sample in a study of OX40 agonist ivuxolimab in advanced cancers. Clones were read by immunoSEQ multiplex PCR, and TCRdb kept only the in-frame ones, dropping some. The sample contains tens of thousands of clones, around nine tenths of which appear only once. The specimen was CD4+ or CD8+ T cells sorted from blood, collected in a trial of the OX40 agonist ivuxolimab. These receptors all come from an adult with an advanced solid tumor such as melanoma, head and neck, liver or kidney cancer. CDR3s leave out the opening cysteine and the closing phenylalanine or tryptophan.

CDR3 protein: ASSPPGLPSEQY
V gene: TRBV18
J gene: TRBJ2-7

CDR3 protein: ASTFRTGRIEAF
V gene: TRBV7-2
J gene: TRBJ1-1

CDR3 protein: ASSLWAGSITGELF
V gene: TRBV7-6
J gene: TRBJ2-2

CDR3 protein: ASSYMSYTEAF
V gene: TRBV6-6
J gene: TRBJ1-1

CDR3 protein: ASSLRVQQSSFRPQH
V gene: TRBV11-3
J gene: TRBJ1-5

CDR3 protein: ASSPGGSYEQY
V gene: TRBV5-1
J gene: TRBJ2-7

CDR3 protein: ASSEQANYGYT
V gene: TRBV5-1
J gene: TRBJ1-2

CDR3 protein: ASSVTGSTDTQY
V gene: TRBV11-3
J gene: TRBJ2-3

CDR3 protein: ASSPRRRTTGELF
V gene: TRBV5-6
J gene: TRBJ2-2

CDR3 protein: ASRGFGSGSLGKDTQY
V gene: TRBV27
J gene: TRBJ2-3

CDR3 protein: ASTKTGYNQPQH
V gene: TRBV28
J gene: TRBJ1-5

CDR3 protein: ASSQDQRLLGVAEAF
V gene: TRBV14
J gene: TRBJ1-1

CDR3 protein: ASSIGLRPDTQY
V gene: TRBV6-6
J gene: TRBJ2-3

CDR3 protein: ASSRQGKSNVLT
V gene: TRBV6-5
J gene: TRBJ2-6

CDR3 protein: ASSPGDPTNNEQF
V gene: TRBV18
J gene: TRBJ2-1

CDR3 protein: ASSSPTSGSISEQY
V gene: TRBV5-1
J gene: TRBJ2-7

CDR3 protein: ASSPSSMNTEAF
V gene: TRBV7-2
J gene: TRBJ1-1

CDR3 protein: ASSLSGQDPYNEQF
V gene: TRBV28
J gene: TRBJ2-1

CDR3 protein: ASSGGRETQY
V gene: TRBV19
J gene: TRBJ2-5

CDR3 protein: ASSFSPGGNQPQH
V gene: TRBV5-5
J gene: TRBJ1-5

CDR3 protein: ASSLRGGSGNTIY
V gene: TRBV5-6
J gene: TRBJ1-3

CDR3 protein: ASSFGEASEQF
V gene: TRBV7-9
J gene: TRBJ2-1

CDR3 protein: ASSIRDLNSGANVLT
V gene: TRBV19
J gene: TRBJ2-6

CDR3 protein: ASSQDLLAGAYEQY
V gene: TRBV4-2
J gene: TRBJ2-7

CDR3 protein: ASSRGFGEKLF
V gene: TRBV7-3
J gene: TRBJ1-4

CDR3 protein: ASSFLQGWGNTIY
V gene: TRBV5-5
J gene: TRBJ1-3

CDR3 protein: ASSARGRDEQF
V gene: TRBV10-1
J gene: TRBJ2-1

CDR3 protein: ASSPGQGYQETQY
V gene: TRBV5-8
J gene: TRBJ2-5

CDR3 protein: ASSLRGNENGGI
V gene: TRBV5-4
J gene: TRBJ1-4

CDR3 protein: ASTKQDTYEQY
V gene: TRBV6-1
J gene: TRBJ2-7

CDR3 protein: SGITGVTQY
V gene: TRBV29-1
J gene: TRBJ2-5

CDR3 protein: AWRGGSSGLDTQY
V gene: TRBV30
J gene: TRBJ2-3

CDR3 protein: ASSLRAGGPPY
V gene: TRBV11-3
J gene: TRBJ2-5

CDR3 protein: ASSTPHGTYNEQF
V gene: TRBV19
J gene: TRBJ2-1

CDR3 protein: ASSIFGRWNTEAF
V gene: TRBV19
J gene: TRBJ1-1

CDR3 protein: ASSFLAGRSPQPQH
V gene: TRBV28
J gene: TRBJ1-5

CDR3 protein: ASSILDRAFGEQF
V gene: TRBV19
J gene: TRBJ2-1

CDR3 protein: AISESRSPLH
V gene: TRBV10-3
J gene: TRBJ1-6

CDR3 protein: ASSRAASVLNEQF
V gene: TRBV19
J gene: TRBJ2-1

CDR3 protein: ASSPMGSSGRASTGELF
V gene: TRBV5-4
J gene: TRBJ2-2

CDR3 protein: ASSRPPSPVF
V gene: TRBV28
J gene: TRBJ1-1

CDR3 protein: ASSAQGGVQNIQY
V gene: TRBV6-1
J gene: TRBJ2-4

CDR3 protein: ASSEVRRYGYT
V gene: TRBV6-1
J gene: TRBJ1-2

CDR3 protein: ASSQWTGGTGELF
V gene: TRBV4-1
J gene: TRBJ2-2

CDR3 protein: ASSPPSGANTGELF
V gene: TRBV27
J gene: TRBJ2-2

CDR3 protein: ASSGNSLVPQY
V gene: TRBV9
J gene: TRBJ2-3

CDR3 protein: ASSWGLASSYNEQF
V gene: TRBV5-6
J gene: TRBJ2-1

CDR3 protein: ASSLGQPRLGEQF
V gene: TRBV7-2
J gene: TRBJ2-1

CDR3 protein: ASSFGTGFYNSPLH
V gene: TRBV7-9
J gene: TRBJ1-6

CDR3 protein: ASSGLLGGTGGYQPQH
V gene: TRBV2
J gene: TRBJ1-5

CDR3 protein: ASSQASGRFKGMNEQF
V gene: TRBV4-2
J gene: TRBJ2-1

CDR3 protein: ASSGLAGNTGELF
V gene: TRBV5-6
J gene: TRBJ2-2

CDR3 protein: ASSLGQGGWRANVLT
V gene: TRBV5-1
J gene: TRBJ2-6

CDR3 protein: ASRQYTSPLH
V gene: TRBV6-5
J gene: TRBJ1-6

CDR3 protein: ASSILAGRTDTQY
V gene: TRBV19
J gene: TRBJ2-3

CDR3 protein: ASSPGLAGRYEQY
V gene: TRBV28
J gene: TRBJ2-7

CDR3 protein: AWSVWGVTGANVLT
V gene: TRBV30
J gene: TRBJ2-6

CDR3 protein: ASSLSGTASGTIY
V gene: TRBV5-1
J gene: TRBJ1-3